A single sample is the source of the 4 T cell receptor beta chains below, sequenced in a study of T-cell reconstitution after alpha-beta-depleted transplantation in children. Preparing the TCRbeta library involved the use of unique molecular identifiers. In TCRdb, the PCR reads were re-called with MiXCR into one record per CDR3 protein. Counted here are some 300,000 distinct CDR3 sequences, roughly a tenth occurring once; the ten biggest clones make up less than 8%. Sequencing was performed on PBMCs, taken before TCRalphabeta/CD19-depleted stem cell transplant. These receptors were obtained from a boy in the first two years of life with acute myeloid leukemia, due to receive a stem cell transplant.

This clonotype was counted many times. The chain combines TRBV5-1 with TRBJ2-5; 11 nucleotides match TRBD2. The CDR3 covers 16 residues. The V segment lost 3 bases and the J segment 4 bases; nucleotides outside the gene matches: 8. Germline lookup yields CDR1 SGHRS and CDR2 YFSETQ. As DNA, the CDR3 is TGCGCCAGCAGCTCCTTAGCGGGAGGGCAGGCAGAGACCCAGTACTTC. This sequence encodes CASSSLAGGQAETQYF.

This clonotype was counted ten times or more. The CDR3 coding sequence is TGTGCCATCAGTGAGTCGAGCACAGATACGCAGTATTTT. Translation gives CAISESSTDTQYF. The chain carries TRBV10-3 and TRBJ2-3; D is ambiguous. Germline V lookup: CDR1 ENHRY, CDR2 SYGVKD. The length of the CDR3 is 13 residues. Trimming left V 0 bases short and J 0 bases short, with 1 base between.

Note on this clonotype: This could be a read error, since a much larger clone is one nucleotide away. V and J are TRBV27 and TRBJ2-7, with TRBD2 matching over 7 bases. CDR3 length: 14 residues. Germline CDR1 reads MNHEY; CDR2 reads SMNVEV (reference sequence). V shed 4 bases, J shed 3 bases, and the junction held 6 bases outside the gene matches. Here the CDR3 reads CASSSGGGRYEQYF. Written as DNA, the CDR3 is TGTGCCAGCAGTTCTGGCGGGGGACGCTACGAGCAGTACTTC.

This clonotype was recorded at least ten times. The genes are TRBV20-1 and TRBJ1-4; no definite D call. Germline CDR1 DFQATT, CDR2 SNEGSKA (reference sequence). This CDR3 spans 12 amino acids. V lost 0 bases to trimming and J lost 7 bases, with 6 bases between them. Written as DNA, the CDR3 is TGCAGTGCTAGAGATCACGCTGAAAAACTGTTTTTT. This translates into CSARDHAEKLFF.